Given below is one T cell receptor (beta chain) in context. Its antigen is not identified. The data were taken from a study of T cell clones after liver transplantation. On the study more broadly: Immunosuppression withdrawal was tried within 2 years after liver transplantation in this trial. As an antigen-independent comparator, third-party-reactive TCRbeta sequences came from pre-transplant mixed lymphocyte reactions. Tolerance: complete withdrawal held at least one year, liver enzymes staying within twice normal. Study-level results: In most of the 8 subjects, circulating graft-donor-reactive CD4 TCRbeta sequences fell significantly after transplant.

Some clones are missing from TCRdb's copy, which holds only in-frame ones; the method was immunoSEQ multiplex PCR. Seen here are 53,000 or so clones, 70% to 85% observed once, and the top ten hold around 8.5%. Here the sequenced sample was CD4+ T cells from blood, taken before liver transplant. This TCR was recovered from a human donor who received a liver transplant.

The CDR3, as DNA: TGTGCCAGCACCCTGGTGGTGACCTCTGGAAACACCATATATTTT. Translation: CASTLVVTSGNTIYF. This sequence joins TRBV6-1 and TRBJ1-3; no reliable D call. CDR1 MNHNS and CDR2 SASEGT come from the germline V gene. The CDR3 loop spans 15 amino acids. V lost 7 bases and J 0 bases, leaving 13 bases between the germline ends.